Sequencing of this T cell receptor beta chain was carried out in a study of blood T cell repertoires in COVID-19 (dated by TCRdb to about 2020). Notes on the research overall: Samples from collaborators originated in the United States, Italy and Spain and spanned both the acute and convalescent phases of COVID-19. The prospective study material was composed of cDNA or gDNA derived from T cells, B-cell-depleted T cells, or PBMCs. The dataset comprised deeply sampled blood TCRbeta repertoires from subjects exposed to, actively infected with, or recovered from COVID-19. The repertoires were made available in a free public database intended to serve as a resource for research on the immune response to SARS-CoV-2. The samples were drawn from two sources: the first 160 participants of the ongoing ImmuneRACE study, and approximately 1,300 subjects contributed by 6 global collaborators. Nearly every sample came with metadata listing a de-identified subject ID, COVID-19 status, age in years and sex. Where available, HLA class I and class II types were obtained from metadata supplied by the sample provider rather than from assay-based typing.

The paper's findings and limits, for the study overall: The quantity of clinical and demographic metadata differed by source and by participant and was supplied without curation.

The immunoSEQ Assay, a bias-controlled multiplex PCR, was used to amplify TCRbeta CDR3 regions from genomic DNA. In the authors' own workflow: The number of nucleated cells in each sample was estimated from the amplification of reference gene primers within the assay. To quantify the absolute abundance of each unique TCRbeta CDR3 rearrangement, sequence reads were collapsed and filtered. For each sample, productive Simpson clonality was calculated as the square root of Simpson's diversity index over productive rearrangements. In TCRdb, the immuneACCESS table is reduced to in-frame sequences with V and J assigned. These tables do not hold every clone; where another copy was compared, an unresolved V gene accounts for under half, and the others remain unexplained. V, J and clone size are taken as reported in that table, and D and trimming were inferred from the DNA itself. The table for this sample lists 200,000 to 250,000 clones; about 90% of them were counted only once. Roughly 12% of the sample is in the top ten clones.

Another Seattle source contributed samples from volunteer blood donors who had recovered from COVID-19. The collaborating institutions used their own protocols to collect whole blood in K2EDTA tubes. For TCRbeta analysis, collaborators shipped samples as frozen whole blood, isolated PBMCs, or DNA extracted from either of those sample types. In the case of this clone: It has no known antigen specificity. No base qualities exist here, and no much larger clone lies one base off it.

From its cysteine to its phenylalanine, the CDR3 spans 12 amino acids. Here the CDR3 DNA is all that survives: 36 bases in frame from base 1. The CDR1 and CDR2 encoded by the germline V gene are SNHLY and FYNNEI. Trimming takes 7 bases from V and 4 bases from J, and the germline ends sit 11 bases apart. Sequenced material: peripheral blood. The receptor was derived from a woman between 18 and 29 years old who had recovered from COVID-19. This chain joins TRBV2 to TRBJ2-7; 5 matching bases give a weak D call of TRBD2. The CDR3 reads CASNASPYEQYF. The nucleotides read TGTGCCAGCAATGCTAGCCCTTACGAGCAGTACTTC.